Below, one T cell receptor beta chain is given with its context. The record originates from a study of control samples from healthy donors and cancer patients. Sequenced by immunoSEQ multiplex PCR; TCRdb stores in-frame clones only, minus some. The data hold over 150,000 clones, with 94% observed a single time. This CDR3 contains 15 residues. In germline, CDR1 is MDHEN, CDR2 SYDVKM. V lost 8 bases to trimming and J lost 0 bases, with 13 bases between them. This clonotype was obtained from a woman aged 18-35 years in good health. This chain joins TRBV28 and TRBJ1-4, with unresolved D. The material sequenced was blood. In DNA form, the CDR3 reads TGTGCCAGCCTCGGACGGGCCGCAACTAATGAAAAACTGTTTTTT. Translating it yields CASLGRAATNEKLFF.